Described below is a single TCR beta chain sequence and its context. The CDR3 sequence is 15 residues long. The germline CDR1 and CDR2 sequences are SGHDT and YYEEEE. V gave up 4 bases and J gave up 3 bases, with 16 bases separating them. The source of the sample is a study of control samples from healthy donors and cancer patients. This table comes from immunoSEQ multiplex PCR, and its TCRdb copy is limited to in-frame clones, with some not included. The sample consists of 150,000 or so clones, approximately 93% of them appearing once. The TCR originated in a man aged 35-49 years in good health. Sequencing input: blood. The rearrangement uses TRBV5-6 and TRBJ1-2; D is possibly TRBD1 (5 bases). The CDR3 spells CASSLLGVGYYGYTF. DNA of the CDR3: TGTGCCAGCAGCCTTTTGGGGGTTGGGTACTATGGCTACACCTTC. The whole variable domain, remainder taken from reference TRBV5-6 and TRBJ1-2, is DAGVTQSPTHLIKTRGQQVTLRCSPKSGHDTVSWYQQALGQGPQFIFQYYEEEERQRGNFPDRFSGHQFPNYSSELNVNALLLGDSALYLCASSLLGVGYYGYTFGSGTRLTVV.